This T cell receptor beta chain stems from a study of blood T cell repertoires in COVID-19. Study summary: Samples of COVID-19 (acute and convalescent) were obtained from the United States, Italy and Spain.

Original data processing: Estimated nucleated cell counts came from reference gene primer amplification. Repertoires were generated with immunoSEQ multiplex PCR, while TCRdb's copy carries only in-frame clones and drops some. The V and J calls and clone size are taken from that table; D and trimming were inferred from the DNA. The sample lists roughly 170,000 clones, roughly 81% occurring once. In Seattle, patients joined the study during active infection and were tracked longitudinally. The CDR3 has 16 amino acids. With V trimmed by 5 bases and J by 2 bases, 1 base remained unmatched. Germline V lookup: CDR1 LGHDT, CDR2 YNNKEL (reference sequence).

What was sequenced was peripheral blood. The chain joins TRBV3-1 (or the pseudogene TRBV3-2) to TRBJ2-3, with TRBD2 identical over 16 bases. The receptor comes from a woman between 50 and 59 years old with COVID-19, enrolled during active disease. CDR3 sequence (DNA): TGTGCCAGCAGCGGGACTAGCGGGGGGGTCACAGATACGCAGTATTTT. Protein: CASSGTSGGVTDTQYF.